This T cell receptor beta chain emerged from a study of T cell responses to AZD1222 COVID-19 vaccine (dated by TCRdb to the early 2020s). Looking at the study overall: AZD1222 recipients with second doses at about 4 weeks or about 12 weeks were pooled, because spike-specific TCR depth and breadth did not differ between schedules. TCR sequencing covered 233 trial participants: 200 to 220 given two doses of AZD1222 and about 26 given two doses of MenACWY control vaccine. Enrollment into the trials was organized by age into subgroups of 18-55, 56-69 and 70-plus years, and those subgroups contained approximately 160, 26 and 62 TCR-sequenced participants, respectively.

Per the publication, the time point label means: baseline before first vaccination. The vaccinee samples were drawn from two UK trials, COV001 and COV002, one of which was a single-blind randomized controlled phase 2/3 trial testing AZD1222 (ChAdOx1 nCoV-19) in healthy adults. Trial participant PBMC samples were collected at day 0 and day 28 after the second dose for TCRbeta chain sequencing. Overall study results and their limits: Conclusions about previously exposed vaccinees are limited because only a handful of AZD1222 recipients were SARS-CoV-2 seropositive at baseline. Participants were mostly white British and included more females than males, and it was suggested by the authors that clonal diversity may have been underestimated. After two AZD1222 doses, spike-specific TCR breadth and depth were significantly higher than at day 0 and than in MenACWY recipients. Because no samples from the day 14 peak response were available, repertoires could be characterized only after the peak T cell response. Reportedly, almost half of the unique spike-specific TCRs recognized epitopes lying outside the regions that are mutated in the B.1.351 and B.1.1.7 variants. The 56-69-year group was small, and its depth increase did not reach significance, likely because of low power. The vaccine-associated CD4 TCRs covered the entire spike protein, and the dominant responses fell in regions 160-218 and 743-854.

The CDR3 regions of human TCRbeta chains were analyzed by immunosequencing. The source study handled its data this way. TCRs in the repertoires were compared against a reference library of SARS-CoV-2-specific TCRs that had been generated with the MIRA antigen-specificity platform. Breadth was defined as the fraction of unique TCRs that were SARS-CoV-2-associated, and depth was defined as the fraction of total T cells that were SARS-CoV-2-associated. Each spike-specific TCR was assigned to its reactive spike region and to a CD4 or CD8 class using the MIRA data. Log10-transformed breadth and depth values were compared by one-way ANOVA with Sidak's multiple comparisons tests. This immuneACCESS table, as held by TCRdb, lists in-frame sequences with V and J called but not all clones. Of the missing ones, under half trace to an unresolved V gene in checked studies; the others have no known cause. Clone size and the V and J calls come from that table; the DNA yielded D and trimming. The sample contains about 180,000 clones, around 90% of them found a single time. Roughly 7.7% of the sample goes to the ten largest clones.

About this clone itself: Its recognized antigen is unknown. No qualities accompany the bases; no much larger clone lies one base away.

The CDR3 runs 13 amino acids, cysteine and phenylalanine included. The only DNA kept is the CDR3, 39 bases in frame from the first base. CDR1 and CDR2 are drawn from the germline V gene: SGHRS, YFSETQ. V is pared back by 4 bases and J by 7 bases, with 12 bases lying between the germline termini. The chain couples TRBV5-1 to TRBJ2-4; the D gene is perhaps TRBD2, from 5 matching bases. This sample comprised peripheral blood, obtained on day 0 of AZD1222 vaccination. The clonotype originates from an adult in good health. The CDR3 in this case is CASSRDVFNIQYF. The DNA sequence is TGCGCCAGCAGCCGGGATGTCTTTAACATTCAGTACTTC.